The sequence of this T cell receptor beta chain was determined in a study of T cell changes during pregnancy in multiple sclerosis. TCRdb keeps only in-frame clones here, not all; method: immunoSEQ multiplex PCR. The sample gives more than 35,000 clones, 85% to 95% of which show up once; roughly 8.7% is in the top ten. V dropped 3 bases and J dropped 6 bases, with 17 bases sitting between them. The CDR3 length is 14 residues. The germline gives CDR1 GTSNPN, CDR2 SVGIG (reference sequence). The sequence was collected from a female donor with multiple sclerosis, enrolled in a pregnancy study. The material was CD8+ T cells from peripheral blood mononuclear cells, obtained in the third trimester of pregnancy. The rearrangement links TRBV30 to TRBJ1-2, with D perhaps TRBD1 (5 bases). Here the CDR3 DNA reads TGTGCCTGGAGCGTTGCGGGGCCGGGAGATGGCTACACCTTC. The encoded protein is CAWSVAGPGDGYTF.